The rows below give T cell receptor beta chains drawn from one sample of a study of radiotherapy plus CTLA-4 blockade in lung cancer. Only in-frame clones appear in the TCRdb table, and some are missing; sequencing was by immunoSEQ multiplex PCR. This repertoire shows about 84,000 clones, more than 70% found once; its top ten account for around 15%. Sequenced here: peripheral blood, sampled from a patient treated with radiotherapy plus ipilimumab. These receptors originate from a human donor with non-small cell lung cancer that progressed on radiotherapy plus ipilimumab. Each CDR3 is given with its conserved first and last residue. The D gene is left open where the match is weak. Clone sizes are given selectively: once, few, many, or a class where the clone is expanded.

clone_size j_call d_call v_call cdr3_nt cdr3_aa
- TRBJ2-1 - TRBV4-1 TGCGCCAGCAGCCCGAGTCGGAGTTACAATGAGCAGTTCTTC CASSPSRSYNEQFF
- TRBJ1-2 - TRBV7-9 TGTGCCAGCAGCGCGGGACGGGTAGGGTATGGCTACACCTTC CASSAGRVGYGYTF
- TRBJ2-7 - TRBV7-9 TGTGCCAGCAGCCAAGGAGTCGCCTACGAGCAGTACTTC CASSQGVAYEQYF
once TRBJ1-5 - TRBV19 TGTGCCTCACGTGGGCAGGTAAATCAGCCCCAGCATTTT CASRGQVNQPQHF
medium-sized TRBJ2-3 - TRBV7-9 TGTGCCAGCAGCTTAACAGGGTCCGCCATTAGCACAGATACGCAGTATTTT CASSLTGSAISTDTQYF
few TRBJ1-1 - TRBV28 TGTGCCAGCACTACGAGCGGGAACACTGAAGCTTTCTTT CASTTSGNTEAFF
- TRBJ1-2 - TRBV6-5 TGTGCCAGCAGACCCCTAGGACTCCCTGGCTACACCTTC CASRPLGLPGYTF
- TRBJ2-5 - TRBV7-9 TGTGCCAGCAGTGGGGCCCAGGGCATCCAAGAGACCCAGTACTTC CASSGAQGIQETQYF
many TRBJ1-4 - TRBV5-6 TGTGCCAGCAGCTTAGATGAAAAACTGTTTTTT CASSLDEKLFF
- TRBJ2-7 - TRBV5-4 TGTGCCAGCAGCCGCGCGGACGTCTCCTACGAGCAGTACTTC CASSRADVSYEQYF
- TRBJ2-1 TRBD2 TRBV5-4 TGTGCCAGCAGCTTGACTAGCGGATACTACAATGAGCAGTTCTTC CASSLTSGYYNEQFF
- TRBJ2-1 - TRBV5-1 TGCGCCAGCAGCACGGTCCCAGACAATGAGCAGTTCTTC CASSTVPDNEQFF
once TRBJ1-6 - TRBV28 TGTGCCAGCAGTTTATCACGGGGAGGCAATAATTCACCCCTCCACTTT CASSLSRGGNNSPLHF
few TRBJ2-7 - TRBV28 TGTGCCACCTGCCGGGCTAGCGCTACCTACGAGCAGTACTTC CATCRASATYEQYF
once TRBJ2-7 - TRBV21-1 TGTGCCAGCAGCAAAAGGGGATGGACAGGGTCTATATACGAGCAGTACTTC CASSKRGWTGSIYEQYF
- TRBJ1-4 - TRBV2 TGTGCCAGCAGTGAAGCGCTTGGGGATGAAAAACTGTTTTTT CASSEALGDEKLFF
- TRBJ2-7 TRBD1 TRBV5-1 TGCGCCAGCAGCCCCGGCCCGGGACAGGGTGCATACGAGCAGTACTTC CASSPGPGQGAYEQYF
- TRBJ1-4 TRBD1 TRBV11-2 TGTGCCAGCAGCTTAAGTCGGACAGGGAATGAAAAACTGTTTTTT CASSLSRTGNEKLFF
- TRBJ1-3 - TRBV2 TGTGCCAGGATGAACTCTGGAAACACCATATATTTT CARMNSGNTIYF
- TRBJ1-2 - TRBV19 TGTGCCAGTAGTATTGGAGGTGGCTACACCTTC CASSIGGGYTF
- TRBJ1-1 TRBD1 TRBV9 TGTGCCAGCGCAACCGGGACAGGGGCTATGGGCACTGAAGCTTTCTTT CASATGTGAMGTEAFF
- TRBJ2-3 TRBD1 TRBV5-6 TGTGCCAGCAGCTTGGGCCCAGGGACAGGGGGTGTGTCAGATACGCAGTATTTT CASSLGPGTGGVSDTQYF
- TRBJ1-4 TRBD1 TRBV30 TGTGCCTGGAGTCGGGCAGGGGGAGGTAATGAAAAACTGTTTTTT CAWSRAGGGNEKLFF
- TRBJ2-5 - TRBV2 TGTGCCAGCAGTGTATACAGGGAAGAGACCCAGTACTTC CASSVYREETQYF